Shown below are 14 T cell receptor beta chains from a single sample sequenced in a study of blood T cell repertoires in COVID-19. TCRdb's table, derived via immunoSEQ multiplex PCR, lists solely in-frame clones and lacks some. The sample consists of almost 300,000 clones, 85% to 90% of them appearing once. The material sequenced was peripheral blood. The receptors come from a woman aged 25 to 39 with COVID-19, enrolled during active disease.

This chain connects TRBV18 to TRBJ2-5; D remains ambiguous. V lost 6 bases and J lost 4, with 12 bases in between. CDR1 and CDR2 from the germline V gene are KGHSH and LQKENI. CDR3 size: 13 residues. This CDR3 reads CASSLRSGETQYF. Written as DNA, the CDR3 is TGTGCCAGCTCGCTACGTTCTGGAGAGACCCAGTACTTC.

The gene calls are TRBV12-3 or TRBV12-4 and TRBJ1-1; D is uncertain. CDR3 length: 13 residues. Trimming removed 8 bases from V and 4 bases from J, with 14 bases in between. The CDR3 sequence: CASGRMLGTEAFF. The CDR3 region has the DNA TGTGCCAGCGGCAGGATGTTGGGCACTGAAGCTTTCTTT.

The chain carries TRBV6-7 and TRBJ1-4; D uncertain. TRBV6-7 is an ORF, and what it does is uncertain. V lost 1 base to trimming and J lost 5 bases, with 5 bases between them. The CDR3 is 13 residues long. Written as DNA, the CDR3 is TGTGCCAGCAGTTACTGGCGGAATGAAAAACTGTTTTTT. Translating it yields CASSYWRNEKLFF.

The V and J genes are TRBV28 and TRBJ2-7; TRBD1 matches at 8 bases. The germline gives CDR1 MDHEN, CDR2 SYDVKM. J lost 5 bases, V lost 1 base, and 4 bases had no gene match. The CDR3 covers 14 residues. In nucleotides, the CDR3 is TGTGCCAGCAGTTTATTACAACAGGGGGACGAGCAGTACTTC. Protein: CASSLLQQGDEQYF.

J is TRBJ2-1 and V is TRBV19, with D maybe TRBD1 (5 bases). Trimming left V 5 bases short and J 4 bases short, with 9 bases between. The CDR3 length is 13 residues. The V gene's germline CDR1 is LNHDA and CDR2 SQIVND (reference sequence). The CDR3: CASSFSGYNEQFF. The CDR3 coding sequence is TGTGCCAGTAGTTTTTCAGGGTACAATGAGCAGTTCTTC.

The chain employs TRBV4-1 and TRBJ1-4; maybe TRBD1 (6 bases). The CDR3 has 16 residues. Germline V gene lookup returns CDR1 MGHRA and CDR2 YSYEKL. V was cut by 1 base and J by 5 bases, with 14 bases left in between. The CDR3 DNA reads as TGCGCCAGCAGCCAAGCCGGGGGGGGGCTCAATGAAAAACTGTTTTTT. Translating it yields CASSQAGGGLNEKLFF.

The rearrangement joins TRBV12-3 or TRBV12-4 to TRBJ1-4; 7 nucleotides agree with TRBD1. The V segment lost 6 bases and the J segment 6 bases; nucleotides outside the gene matches: 4. This CDR3 contains 13 residues. The CDR3, as DNA: TGTGCCAGCAGAGGGACAGCCTATGAAAAACTGTTTTTT. Its protein is CASRGTAYEKLFF.

This chain links TRBV11-2 with TRBJ1-2; tentative D call: TRBD1 (5 bases). With 0 bases removed from V and 3 bases from J, the gap between germline ends came to 11 bases. The CDR3 totals 15 residues. The germline gives CDR1 SGHAT, CDR2 FQNNGV. The DNA for the CDR3 is TGTGCCAGCAGCTTAGATCTCGGGGGACACTATGGCTACACCTTC. Its translation is CASSLDLGGHYGYTF.

This clone was counted a few times. The chain joins TRBV7-9 to TRBJ1-2; no firm D call. Trimming removed 1 base from V and 7 bases from J, with 13 bases in between. Germline V gene data show CDR1 as SEHNR and CDR2 as FQNEAQ (reference sequence). CDR3 length: 14 amino acids. The CDR3, as DNA: TGTGCCAGCAGCTTAGGAGAGTGGAGCATTGGCTACACCTTC. It encodes CASSLGEWSIGYTF.

The rearrangement joins TRBV19 to TRBJ1-6; perhaps TRBD1 as D (6 bases). Trimming left V 6 bases short and J 6 bases short, with 12 bases between. In germline, CDR1 is LNHDA, CDR2 SQIVND (reference sequence). CDR3 length: 14 amino acids. In DNA form, the CDR3 reads TGTGCCAGTAGCCTAACAGGGTTTAATTCACCCCTCCACTTT. Its translation is CASSLTGFNSPLHF.

This chain links TRBV7-2 with TRBJ1-2; D uncertain. The ends were cut back, 3 bases at V and 0 bases at J, with 14 bases in the middle. The CDR3 covers 16 residues. The germline V gene encodes CDR1 SGHTA and CDR2 FQGNSA. CDR3 in DNA: TGTGCCAGCAGCTTCCGAATCGGGAATACTAACTATGGCTACACCTTC. It codes for CASSFRIGNTNYGYTF.

The table lists this clone with a count of one. This chain joins TRBV21-1 and TRBJ2-1; the tabulated D call, TRBD2, remains unverified against the DNA. TRBV21-1 is a listed pseudogene. The CDR3 extends over 18 amino acids. In DNA form, the CDR3 reads TGTGCCAGCAGCCCCGGGGGGGAGCAGAGATCACTCAGCAATGAGCAGTTCTTC. This sequence encodes CASSPGGEQRSLSNEQFF.

The gene calls are TRBV2 and TRBJ2-2; TRBD2 matches 7 bases. V trimming: 5 bases; J trimming: 3 bases; junction bases outside the gene matches: 6. Germline CDR1 is SNHLY and CDR2 is FYNNEI. CDR3 size: 15 residues. This CDR3 reads CASSPGLHYTGELFF. The CDR3 DNA is TGTGCCAGCAGTCCGGGACTACACTACACCGGGGAGCTGTTTTTT.

The chain uses TRBV3-1 (or the pseudogene TRBV3-2) and TRBJ2-2; 7 nucleotides align to TRBD2. The CDR3 consists of 18 residues. Germline-derived CDR1 and CDR2 are LGHDT and YNNKEL (reference sequence). Trimming took 0 bases from V and 2 from J; bases not matched to a gene: 9. The CDR3 loop is CASSQDIGGGANTGELFF. CDR3 DNA sequence: TGTGCCAGCAGCCAAGATATCGGCGGGGGAGCTAACACCGGGGAGCTGTTTTTT.